The TCR beta chain described here comes from a study of cytomegalovirus exposure and HLA in healthy donors. The CDR3 is 12 residues long. CDR1 and CDR2 (germline): SQVTM, ANQGSEA. V gave up 4 bases and J gave up 5 bases, with 11 bases separating them. PCR used 60 Vbeta primers and 13 Jbeta primers. Method: immunoSEQ multiplex PCR; TCRdb's copy keeps in-frame clones and lacks some. The sample includes 180,000 or so clones. The chain uses TRBV29-1 and TRBJ2-5; D is perhaps TRBD1 (7 bases). This receptor was taken from a woman aged 18 to 35 in good health and CMV-seropositive. Input material: PBMCs. The CDR3 sequence: CSVGTGGETQYF. Here the CDR3 DNA reads TGCAGCGTTGGGACAGGAGGGGAGACCCAGTACTTC.